The 11 T cell receptor beta chains below all came from one sample that was sequenced in a study of tumor-infiltrating lymphocytes in primary liver carcinoma. From roughly 20-30 mg of unsorted bulk tissue, DNA and RNA were co-extracted together. Priming with a constant-region primer yielded TCR beta cDNA from 400 to 500 ng total RNA. Libraries covering TCR beta were generated through three nested multiplex PCR rounds (using a slightly modified ARM-PCR). Primers for the first two PCR rounds were TRBV1-TRBV30 forward primers and a C-beta reverse primer (approximately 9 cycles per round). TCRdb used MiXCR to reprocess the multiplex PCR reads, holding one entry per CDR3 protein. The sample includes approximately 100,000 distinct CDR3 sequences, about two thirds seen only once; the top ten take more than 10%. Sequencing was performed on liver tumor tissue from sampling region 2. The subset was: tumor region T2, inferior pole. These TCRs come from a woman aged 55-70 years with primary liver carcinoma and hepatitis B virus infection.

This clonotype has a count of ten or more. Here the CDR3 DNA reads TGTGCCAGCAGTTTAGAGACAGGGGGCACTGAAGCTTTCTTT. Amino acids: CASSLETGGTEAFF. The chain employs TRBV28 and TRBJ1-1, with 9 bases matching TRBD1. The CDR3 contains 14 residues. Losses at the gene ends were 2 bases for V and 4 bases for J; bases not matched to a gene: 2. Germline assignment: CDR1 MDHEN and CDR2 SYDVKM.

This clonotype was observed a handful of times. A read error is possible here, since a much larger clone lies one base away. The genes are TRBV29-1 and TRBJ2-2, with a weak D call TRBD2 (7 bases). The CDR3 extends over 16 amino acids. Trimming pared 7 bases from V and 6 bases from J, leaving 24 bases between. The germline gives CDR1 SQVTM, CDR2 ANQGSEA. CDR3 in amino acids: CSAGGRGEEYAGELFF. The CDR3 DNA reads as TGCAGCGCGGGGGGCAGGGGCGAAGAGTACGCCGGGGAGCTGTTTTTT.

This clonotype was recorded many times. The chain links TRBV4-1 to TRBJ2-7; TRBD1 aligns across 8 bases. Germline V gives CDR1 MGHRA, CDR2 YSYEKL. V dropped 4 bases and J dropped 1; count of bases not matched to a gene: 6. This CDR3 contains 15 residues. Written as DNA, the CDR3 is TGCGCCAGCAGCCGGGCGACAGGGGAATCCTACGAGCAGTACTTC. It specifies CASSRATGESYEQYF.

This clonotype was seen at least ten times. The V call is TRBV28, the J call TRBJ2-7, with D possibly being TRBD2 (5 bases). In germline, CDR1 is MDHEN, CDR2 SYDVKM. V was trimmed by 5 bases and J by 7 bases, leaving 12 bases between them. The CDR3 consists of 12 residues. This chain's CDR3 is CASSRTWSEQYF. In nucleotides, the CDR3 is TGTGCCAGCAGTCGGACTTGGTCTGAGCAGTACTTC.

V and J are TRBV29-1 and TRBJ2-2; no clear D. The CDR3 length is 11 residues. The V gene lost 6 bases and the J gene lost 10 bases, with 12 bases spanning the gap. Germline V gene data show CDR1 as SQVTM and CDR2 as ANQGSEA. The CDR3 loop is CSVLHSEELFF. DNA for the CDR3: TGCAGCGTCCTACACAGCGAGGAGCTGTTTTTT.

This clonotype was observed many times. V gene TRBV6-5 combines with J gene TRBJ1-5, with 8 nucleotides matching TRBD1. This CDR3 spans 15 amino acids. Germline CDR1 and CDR2: MNHEY and SVGAGI. The trim removed 6 bases at V and 8 bases at J, leaving 12 bases unmatched. Here the CDR3 reads CASSQTGGQGKPQHF. The DNA of the CDR3 is TGTGCCAGCAGCCAAACAGGGGGGCAAGGGAAGCCCCAGCATTTT.

The J gene is TRBJ2-1, the V gene TRBV6-5; 9 nucleotides align to TRBD2. Trimming cost V 2 bases and J 6 bases; bases outside gene matches: 5. CDR3 length: 15 amino acids. CDR1 is MNHEY, CDR2 SVGAGI, per germline. The CDR3 nucleotides are TGTGCCAGCAGTTACAGCGGGAGGCTCGGCAATGAGCAGTTCTTC. Translation: CASSYSGRLGNEQFF.

For this clonotype: A single base separates this from a much larger clone, so it may be a read error. The chain has TRBV5-4 and TRBJ2-1, with unresolved D. V was cut by 4 bases and J by 8 bases, with 10 bases left in between. The CDR3 is 12 amino acids. Germline V gene lookup returns CDR1 SGHNT and CDR2 YYREEE (reference sequence). The CDR3 nucleotides are TGTGCCAGCAGCCGAGATCGGTATGAGCAGTTCTTC. Amino acid sequence: CASSRDRYEQFF.

Concerning this clonotype itself: At one of its ends the junction is not consistent with the germline gene, which may arise from a read error. This sequence joins TRBV11-2 and TRBJ2-5; 9 bases are shared with TRBD2. CDR1 and CDR2 (germline): SGHAT, FQNNGV. The CDR3 totals 18 residues. Here the CDR3 DNA reads TGTGACAGCAGCTTGACGCCTAGCGGGAACCCCAACCAAGAGACCCGGTACTTT. Its translation is CDSSLTPSGNPNQETRYF.

Regarding this clonotype: A clone one base away is much larger, so this may be a read error. The V call is TRBV10-3, the J call TRBJ2-6; 7 bases agree with TRBD1. The CDR3 has 18 residues. The ends lost 5 bases at V and 0 bases at J; junction bases unmatched: 10. Germline V gene data show CDR1 as ENHRY and CDR2 as SYGVKD. CDR3 sequence: CAISTSGTVLSGANVLTF. The CDR3 nucleotides are TGTGCCATCAGTACATCCGGGACAGTCCTCTCTGGGGCCAACGTCCTGACTTTC.

Regarding this clonotype: Sequence at one end of the junction differs from germline and may be a read error. The chain joins TRBV2 to TRBJ2-4; D is unresolved. This CDR3 has 11 residues. The V gene's germline CDR1 is SNHLY and CDR2 FYNNEI. CDR3 amino acids: CASGDESNQYF. The CDR3 region has the DNA TGTGCCAGCGGTGATGAGTCAAACCAGTACTTC.